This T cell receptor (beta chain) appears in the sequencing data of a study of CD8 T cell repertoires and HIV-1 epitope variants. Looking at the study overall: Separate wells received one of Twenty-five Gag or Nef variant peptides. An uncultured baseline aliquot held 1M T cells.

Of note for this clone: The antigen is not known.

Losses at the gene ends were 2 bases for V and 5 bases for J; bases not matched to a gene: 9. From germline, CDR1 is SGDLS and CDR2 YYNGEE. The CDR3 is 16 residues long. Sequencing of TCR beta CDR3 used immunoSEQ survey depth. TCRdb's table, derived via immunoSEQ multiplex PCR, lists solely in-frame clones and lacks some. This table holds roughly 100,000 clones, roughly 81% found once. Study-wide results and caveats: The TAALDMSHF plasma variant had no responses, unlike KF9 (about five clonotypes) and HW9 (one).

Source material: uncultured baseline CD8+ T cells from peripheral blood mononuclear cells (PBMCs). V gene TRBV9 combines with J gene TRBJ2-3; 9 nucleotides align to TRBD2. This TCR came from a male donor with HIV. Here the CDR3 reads CASSVLAGARGDTQYF. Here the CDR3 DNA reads TGTGCCAGCAGCGTCTTAGCGGGGGCGCGGGGAGATACGCAGTATTTT.